This T cell receptor beta chain appears in the sequencing data of a study of T cells expressing NK-cell markers (dated by TCRdb to about 2020). General notes on the study: Three sorted T-cell subsets (CD3+CD56+NKG2C+, CD3+CD56+NKG2C- and CD3+CD56-NKG2C+) from 8 or 9 donors had their TCR beta-chain repertoires profiled. Of the eight sequenced donors, seven were found to be HCMV-seropositive and one was found to be HCMV-seronegative. All eight donors whose samples were sequenced were randomly selected healthy volunteers, three of them men and five women. Sequencing of the libraries produced 2 x 150 bp reads on Illumina HiSeq 2000/2500, MiSeq or NextSeq. Summary of the overall study and its limitations: In 5 to 7 donors, the dominant CD3+CD56+NKG2C+ clonotypes were found to rank among the top 10 CD8+ clonotypes and to make up about 1.0-7.5% of CD8+ T cells. Those dominant clonotypes were again the most abundant among CD3+CD56-NKG2C+ cells in a few donors, at 28.3-60.1%. It remained unclear whether the expanded NKG2C-expressing T cell clones were specific for HCMV antigens.

HCMV-specific IgG was detected in serum with a commercial ELISA kit to determine HCMV serostatus. Peripheral blood mononuclear cells were isolated from blood by Ficoll density gradient centrifugation. The instrument was an Illumina HiSeq 2000. TCR beta cDNA libraries were made by 5'RACE template switching that added a universal primer site and unique molecular identifiers. cDNA synthesis was primed from the TCR beta constant segment and was followed by two successive PCR amplification steps. In the authors' own workflow: MIGEC was used to demultiplex reads and group the reads by UMI, and MiTCR was used to assemble and quantify clonotypes. To remove erroneous sequences, TCR cDNA sequences were retained only when supported by two or more reads. Downstream repertoire analysis used the tcR package, and clonotypes were matched across fractions by CDR3 nucleotide sequence plus V segment. Antigen specificity was annotated against VDJdb with VDJmatch, allowing one amino acid substitution in CDR3. After the reads were reprocessed by TCRdb, one entry was made per CDR3 protein sequence, with no DNA. The V and J calls and clone size come from TCRdb's table, not from the authors' own analysis. The sample table records under 200,000 distinct CDR3 sequences. The leading ten clones occupy under 20% of the sample.

From the cysteine through the phenylalanine, the CDR3 covers 14 amino acids. DNA for this receptor is not on file. CDR1 and CDR2, per the germline V gene, are MGHRA and YSYEKL. Concerning this clonotype itself: Its antigen is currently not known.

The sequence is built from TRBV4-1 and TRBJ2-5; the D call of TRBD1 rests on TCRdb alone, since no DNA is present to check it. The receptor comes from a woman aged 18 to 69 in good health. Sequenced: blood T cells: a sorted CD56 or NKG2C T cell subset, CD4+ or CD8+ T cells, or bulk PBMC T cells (not recorded which). The CDR3 region: CASSHTPGEETQYF.